This T cell receptor (beta chain) was sequenced in a study of T cells expressing NK-cell markers. Across the study: It was sorted CD3+CD56-NKG2C+, CD3+CD56+NKG2C- and CD3+CD56+NKG2C+ T cells that provided the TCR beta repertoires. Regarding the study as a whole: A handful of donors carried dominant NKG2C+ clonotypes that made up roughly 1.0-7.5% of their CD8+ T cells. In a handful of donors, dominant clonotypes made up 28.3-60.1% of CD3+CD56-NKG2C+ cells. HCMV specificity of expanded NKG2C+ T cell clones remained unclear.

Germline values: CDR1 LGHDT, CDR2 YNNKEL (reference sequence). This CDR3 is built from 16 residues. For this clonotype: Its specificity is unknown.

No DNA is given; TCRdb re-called the 5' RACE reads and lists each CDR3 protein once. This sample's clone table lists about 30,000 distinct CDR3 sequences. The genes are TRBV3-1 and TRBJ2-3; TCRdb selects TRBD1, and the lack of DNA leaves this call unchecked. This receptor was taken from a woman aged 18 to 75 in good health. The sequenced material came from blood T cells: a sorted CD56 or NKG2C T cell subset, CD4+ or CD8+ T cells, or bulk PBMC T cells (not recorded which). The CDR3: CASSQGRGLATDTQYF.